Listed below are T cell receptor beta chains from one sample, sequenced in a study of T cells after posttransplantation cyclophosphamide. TCRdb keeps only in-frame clones here, not all; method: immunoSEQ multiplex PCR. The sample shows over 25,000 clones, no singletons; the ten largest hold over 4%. Sequenced: PBMCs. The receptors here all came from a woman in her twenties or thirties in good health and a related stem cell transplant donor. Each CDR3 is given with its conserved first and last residue. A D gene is named only where the DNA matches it firmly. Clone sizes are given selectively: once, few, many, or a class where the clone is expanded.

V gene: TRBV6-6; D gene: TRBD1; clone size: many; J gene: TRBJ1-1; CDR3 protein: CASSYPTGRLNTEAFF; CDR3 DNA: TGTGCCAGCAGTTACCCGACAGGGAGGTTGAACACTGAAGCTTTCTTT
V gene: TRBV14; D gene: -; clone size: many; J gene: TRBJ1-1; CDR3 protein: CASSQDLRFEAFF; CDR3 DNA: TGTGCCAGCAGCCAAGATTTGAGGTTCGAAGCTTTCTTT
V gene: TRBV4-2; D gene: TRBD2; clone size: few; J gene: TRBJ2-5; CDR3 protein: CASSQDKTSGGRETQYF; CDR3 DNA: TGTGCCAGCAGCCAAGATAAAACTAGCGGGGGGAGAGAGACCCAGTACTTC
V gene: TRBV4-1; D gene: TRBD1; clone size: few; J gene: TRBJ1-1; CDR3 protein: CASSQVGVQGPINTEAFF; CDR3 DNA: TGCGCCAGCAGCCAAGTCGGGGTACAGGGGCCCATTAACACTGAAGCTTTCTTT
V gene: TRBV6-5; D gene: TRBD1; clone size: many; J gene: TRBJ2-1; CDR3 protein: CASSYSAGTGGTSEFF; CDR3 DNA: TGTGCCAGCAGTTACTCGGCCGGGACAGGGGGAACGAGCGAGTTCTTC
V gene: TRBV28; D gene: -; clone size: many; J gene: TRBJ1-5; CDR3 protein: CASSLIQDGNQPQHF; CDR3 DNA: TGTGCCAGCAGTTTAATACAGGATGGCAATCAGCCCCAGCATTTT
V gene: TRBV12-3/TRBV12-4; D gene: -; clone size: many; J gene: TRBJ1-5; CDR3 protein: CASSGGGQPQHF; CDR3 DNA: TGTGCCAGCTCTGGGGGGGGTCAGCCCCAGCATTTT
V gene: TRBV7-6; D gene: TRBD2; clone size: few; J gene: TRBJ2-3; CDR3 protein: CASSLALAGAGEDTQYF; CDR3 DNA: TGTGCCAGCAGCTTAGCGCTAGCGGGGGCCGGGGAAGATACGCAGTATTTT
V gene: TRBV7-9; D gene: -; clone size: many; J gene: TRBJ2-7; CDR3 protein: CASSLGSITYEQYF; CDR3 DNA: TGTGCCAGCAGCTTAGGATCTATAACCTACGAGCAGTACTTC
V gene: TRBV7-2; D gene: -; clone size: -; J gene: TRBJ1-5; CDR3 protein: CASSLARGHSNQPQHF; CDR3 DNA: TGTGCCAGCAGCTTAGCACGGGGACATAGCAATCAGCCCCAGCATTTT
V gene: TRBV6-2/TRBV6-3; D gene: TRBD1; clone size: many; J gene: TRBJ2-5; CDR3 protein: CASRDSRQETQYF; CDR3 DNA: TGTGCCAGTAGGGACAGTCGCCAAGAGACCCAGTACTTC
V gene: TRBV18; D gene: TRBD1; clone size: many; J gene: TRBJ1-3; CDR3 protein: CASSLRSGTGGDGNTIYF; CDR3 DNA: TGTGCCAGCTCACTCAGATCCGGGACAGGGGGCGATGGAAACACCATATATTTT
V gene: TRBV7-2; D gene: TRBD1; clone size: many; J gene: TRBJ1-6; CDR3 protein: CASSLQAAGGLSPLHF; CDR3 DNA: TGTGCCAGCAGCCTCCAGGCGGCAGGGGGGCTCTCACCCCTCCACTTT
V gene: TRBV2; D gene: TRBD1; clone size: many; J gene: TRBJ2-7; CDR3 protein: CASRFGTASYEQYF; CDR3 DNA: TGTGCCAGCAGGTTCGGGACAGCATCCTACGAGCAGTACTTC
V gene: TRBV9; D gene: -; clone size: many; J gene: TRBJ1-1; CDR3 protein: CASSGRRDTEAFF; CDR3 DNA: TGTGCCAGCAGCGGGAGGCGGGACACTGAAGCTTTCTTT
V gene: TRBV19; D gene: -; clone size: many; J gene: TRBJ1-1; CDR3 protein: CASSIATGSWTEAFF; CDR3 DNA: TGTGCCAGTAGTATTGCGACAGGTTCATGGACTGAAGCTTTCTTT
V gene: TRBV25-1; D gene: -; clone size: many; J gene: TRBJ1-4; CDR3 protein: CASSGTDREKLFF; CDR3 DNA: TGTGCCAGCAGTGGGACAGATAGGGAAAAACTGTTTTTT
V gene: TRBV4-3; D gene: -; clone size: many; J gene: TRBJ2-3; CDR3 protein: CASSQRGTDTQYF; CDR3 DNA: TGCGCCAGCAGCCAGAGGGGCACAGATACGCAGTATTTT
V gene: TRBV5-6; D gene: TRBD1; clone size: few; J gene: TRBJ1-6; CDR3 protein: CASSLVQRGRFSPLHF; CDR3 DNA: TGTGCCAGCAGCTTGGTTCAAAGGGGGCGCTTTTCACCCCTCCACTTT
V gene: TRBV4-1; D gene: -; clone size: many; J gene: TRBJ2-2; CDR3 protein: CASSHPRARSDGTGELFF; CDR3 DNA: TGCGCCAGCAGCCACCCCAGGGCTCGATCCGACGGGACCGGGGAGCTGTTTTTT
V gene: TRBV19; D gene: -; clone size: many; J gene: TRBJ1-2; CDR3 protein: CASSIVRARGNGYTF; CDR3 DNA: TGTGCCAGTAGTATAGTTCGGGCGCGGGGGAATGGCTACACCTTC
V gene: TRBV7-9; D gene: TRBD1; clone size: -; J gene: TRBJ2-5; CDR3 protein: CASSPRQGVYQETQYF; CDR3 DNA: TGTGCCAGCAGCCCCCGACAGGGGGTGTACCAAGAGACCCAGTACTTC
V gene: TRBV12-5; D gene: TRBD2; clone size: medium-sized; J gene: TRBJ2-1; CDR3 protein: CASGLVPLAGEQFF; CDR3 DNA: TGTGCTAGTGGTTTGGTCCCTCTAGCGGGTGAGCAGTTCTTC
V gene: TRBV4-1; D gene: -; clone size: many; J gene: TRBJ1-1; CDR3 protein: CASSHVGLNTEAFF; CDR3 DNA: TGCGCCAGCAGCCACGTCGGTCTGAACACTGAAGCTTTCTTT
V gene: TRBV18; D gene: -; clone size: few; J gene: TRBJ2-2; CDR3 protein: CASSPGAGKTGELFF; CDR3 DNA: TGTGCCAGCTCACCAGGGGCCGGGAAGACCGGGGAGCTGTTTTTT
V gene: TRBV28; D gene: -; clone size: many; J gene: TRBJ1-4; CDR3 protein: CASSSPGATNEKLFF; CDR3 DNA: TGTGCCAGCAGTTCCCCAGGGGCAACTAATGAAAAACTGTTTTTT
V gene: TRBV7-9; D gene: TRBD1; clone size: many; J gene: TRBJ2-7; CDR3 protein: CASSQQGVSYEQYF; CDR3 DNA: TGTGCCAGCAGCCAACAGGGGGTCTCTTACGAGCAGTACTTC
V gene: TRBV29-1; D gene: -; clone size: -; J gene: TRBJ1-1; CDR3 protein: CSARVPGAEAFF; CDR3 DNA: TGCAGCGCCCGGGTTCCCGGGGCTGAAGCTTTCTTT